This is a list of T cell receptor beta chains from one sample in a study of cytomegalovirus exposure and HLA in healthy donors. Assay used: immunoSEQ multiplex PCR; TCRdb lists only in-frame clones, some missing. The sample carries 60,000 to 90,000 clones, about 67% recorded once. Sequences were obtained from PBMCs. Receptors were obtained from a man between 40 and 49 years old in good health and CMV-seropositive. CDR3s include the opening cysteine and the closing phenylalanine or tryptophan. The D gene is left open where the match is weak. For some rows the clone size is stated as once, few or many, or as a class when expanded; others skip it.

len: 16; v_gene: TRBV9; d_gene: .; j_gene: TRBJ1-3; abundance: .; CDR3nt: TGTGCCAGCAGCCTTCGACAGGCGAGCTCTGGAAACACCATATATTTT; CDR3aa: CASSLRQASSGNTIYF
len: 22; v_gene: TRBV28; d_gene: TRBD1; j_gene: TRBJ2-6; abundance: few; CDR3nt: TGTGCCAGCAGTGATGAGAGTATAAGAGGGACAGGGACCCCTCCTGGGGCCAACGTCCTGACTTTC; CDR3aa: CASSDESIRGTGTPPGANVLTF
len: 17; v_gene: TRBV5-8; d_gene: TRBD2; j_gene: TRBJ2-1; abundance: few; CDR3nt: TGTGCCAGCAGCAGCTTAGGGACTAGCGGATTCCACAATGAGCAGTTCTTC; CDR3aa: CASSSLGTSGFHNEQFF
len: 13; v_gene: TRBV27; d_gene: .; j_gene: TRBJ2-4; abundance: once; CDR3nt: TGTGCCAGCAGTGGACAGCTAAAAAACATTCAGTACTTC; CDR3aa: CASSGQLKNIQYF
len: 19; v_gene: TRBV2; d_gene: .; j_gene: TRBJ1-2; abundance: .; CDR3nt: TGTGCCAGCATCGAAGGGGCATCACAGAACCACCTAGGTGGCTATGGCTACACCTTC; CDR3aa: CASIEGASQNHLGGYGYTF
len: 14; v_gene: TRBV5-1; d_gene: .; j_gene: TRBJ2-7; abundance: once; CDR3nt: TGCGCCAGCAGCTTGGATACAGCCTCCTACGAGCAGTACTTC; CDR3aa: CASSLDTASYEQYF
len: 14; v_gene: TRBV28; d_gene: .; j_gene: TRBJ2-7; abundance: .; CDR3nt: TGTGCCAGCAGTGCCGGGACTGGTCGCTACGAGCAGTACTTC; CDR3aa: CASSAGTGRYEQYF
len: 13; v_gene: TRBV7-2; d_gene: .; j_gene: TRBJ1-4; abundance: few; CDR3nt: TGTGCCAGCCGCCGCAGGGAATCGGAAAAACTGTTTTTT; CDR3aa: CASRRRESEKLFF
len: 15; v_gene: TRBV4-1; d_gene: TRBD1; j_gene: TRBJ1-1; abundance: .; CDR3nt: TGCGCCAGCAGCCAAGGGACAGGGCGGGTCACTGAAGCTTTCTTT; CDR3aa: CASSQGTGRVTEAFF
len: 15; v_gene: TRBV2; d_gene: TRBD1; j_gene: TRBJ2-2; abundance: .; CDR3nt: TGTGCCAGCGGGACAGGGGTCGGGAACACCGGGGAGCTGTTTTTT; CDR3aa: CASGTGVGNTGELFF
len: 13; v_gene: TRBV6-1; d_gene: TRBD1; j_gene: TRBJ1-2; abundance: .; CDR3nt: TGTGCCAGCAGTAAAACAGGGGTCCCTGGCTACACCTTC; CDR3aa: CASSKTGVPGYTF
len: 17; v_gene: TRBV29-1; d_gene: TRBD1; j_gene: TRBJ2-6; abundance: .; CDR3nt: TGCAGCGTTGGCACAGGGGGCGCAGTCTCTGGGGCCAACGTCCTGACTTTC; CDR3aa: CSVGTGGAVSGANVLTF
len: 18; v_gene: TRBV7-3; d_gene: TRBD2; j_gene: TRBJ2-1; abundance: .; CDR3nt: TGTGCCAGCAGCTTATTCGTCGGAGCGGGAGGGCCCCTCAATGAGCAGTTCTTC; CDR3aa: CASSLFVGAGGPLNEQFF
len: 14; v_gene: TRBV10-2; d_gene: TRBD1; j_gene: TRBJ1-2; abundance: .; CDR3nt: TGCGCCAGCAGTGAGAGTGGGACAGGGGAAGGCTACACCTTC; CDR3aa: CASSESGTGEGYTF
len: 11; v_gene: TRBV6-1; d_gene: .; j_gene: TRBJ1-1; abundance: .; CDR3nt: TGTGCCAGCAGGACTGGACTCGAAGCTTTCTTT; CDR3aa: CASRTGLEAFF
len: 13; v_gene: TRBV29-1; d_gene: TRBD1; j_gene: TRBJ2-3; abundance: .; CDR3nt: TGCAGCGGGGACAGCCCTAGCACAGATACGCAGTATTTT; CDR3aa: CSGDSPSTDTQYF
len: 15; v_gene: TRBV11-1; d_gene: .; j_gene: TRBJ2-5; abundance: .; CDR3nt: TGTGCCAGCAGCTGGATGGGGGGGCTGGGGGAGACCCAGTACTTC; CDR3aa: CASSWMGGLGETQYF
len: 15; v_gene: TRBV5-1; d_gene: TRBD1; j_gene: TRBJ1-4; abundance: .; CDR3nt: TGCGCCAGCAGGTCGGGACAGGGGACTAATGAAAAACTGTTTTTT; CDR3aa: CASRSGQGTNEKLFF
len: 15; v_gene: TRBV4-2; d_gene: .; j_gene: TRBJ1-4; abundance: few; CDR3nt: TGTGCCAGCAGCCAAGCGGAAAGGGAGATGAAAAAACTGTTTTTT; CDR3aa: CASSQAEREMKKLFF
len: 16; v_gene: TRBV19; d_gene: TRBD1; j_gene: TRBJ2-6; abundance: .; CDR3nt: TGTGCCAGTAGTACCGGGACAGTTCGTGGGGCCAACGTCCTGACTTTC; CDR3aa: CASSTGTVRGANVLTF
len: 12; v_gene: TRBV6-5; d_gene: .; j_gene: TRBJ1-5; abundance: .; CDR3nt: TGTGCCAGCAGTCCCCCCTATCAGCCCCAGCATTTT; CDR3aa: CASSPPYQPQHF
len: 14; v_gene: TRBV19; d_gene: TRBD1; j_gene: TRBJ1-1; abundance: .; CDR3nt: TGTGCCAGTAGTATAACAGGGGTAAGGACTGAAGCTTTCTTT; CDR3aa: CASSITGVRTEAFF
len: 12; v_gene: TRBV6-1; d_gene: .; j_gene: TRBJ2-7; abundance: .; CDR3nt: TGTGCCAGCAGCCTCGGGACCTACGAGCAGTACTTC; CDR3aa: CASSLGTYEQYF
len: 15; v_gene: TRBV5-1; d_gene: TRBD1; j_gene: TRBJ1-1; abundance: once; CDR3nt: TGCGCCAGCAGCTGGACGACAGGGTGGGACACTGAAGCTTTCTTT; CDR3aa: CASSWTTGWDTEAFF
len: 17; v_gene: TRBV27; d_gene: .; j_gene: TRBJ1-1; abundance: .; CDR3nt: TGTGCCAGCAGTTTCATAGGGCAGGGTTTGATGAACACTGAAGCTTTCTTT; CDR3aa: CASSFIGQGLMNTEAFF
len: 11; v_gene: TRBV2; d_gene: .; j_gene: TRBJ1-6; abundance: .; CDR3nt: TGTGCCAGCAGCCCCCTCGGGGCCCTCCACTTT; CDR3aa: CASSPLGALHF
len: 16; v_gene: TRBV6-6; d_gene: TRBD1; j_gene: TRBJ2-5; abundance: .; CDR3nt: TGTGCCAGCACCCCATTCGACAGGGGACTTCAAGAGACCCAGTACTTC; CDR3aa: CASTPFDRGLQETQYF
len: 17; v_gene: TRBV5-4; d_gene: .; j_gene: TRBJ2-1; abundance: .; CDR3nt: TGTGCCAGCAGCCGGCTAGCGGAGGGGGGCCGTACGAATGAGCAGTTCTTC; CDR3aa: CASSRLAEGGRTNEQFF
len: 12; v_gene: TRBV25-1; d_gene: TRBD1; j_gene: TRBJ1-2; abundance: .; CDR3nt: TGTGCCAGCAGTGAGACAGGGAATGGCTACACCTTC; CDR3aa: CASSETGNGYTF
len: 14; v_gene: TRBV29-1; d_gene: TRBD1; j_gene: TRBJ2-7; abundance: once; CDR3nt: TGCAGCGTTGCCACCGGGACAGGACCCTACGAGCAGTACTTC; CDR3aa: CSVATGTGPYEQYF
len: 10; v_gene: TRBV29-1; d_gene: .; j_gene: TRBJ1-2; abundance: .; CDR3nt: TGCAGCGTTCTGACAGTTGGCTACACCTTC; CDR3aa: CSVLTVGYTF
len: 16; v_gene: TRBV9; d_gene: TRBD1; j_gene: TRBJ2-2; abundance: .; CDR3nt: TGTGCCAGCAGTTCCTCCGGGACAGTGAACACCGGGGAGCTGTTTTTT; CDR3aa: CASSSSGTVNTGELFF
len: 12; v_gene: TRBV2; d_gene: TRBD1; j_gene: TRBJ1-1; abundance: .; CDR3nt: TGTGCCAGCAGGCTGGGACAGATAGAAGCTTTCTTT; CDR3aa: CASRLGQIEAFF
len: 12; v_gene: TRBV27; d_gene: .; j_gene: TRBJ1-4; abundance: .; CDR3nt: TGTGCCAGCAGTAAGACACGGGAAAAACTGTTTTTT; CDR3aa: CASSKTREKLFF
len: 14; v_gene: TRBV18; d_gene: .; j_gene: TRBJ1-3; abundance: .; CDR3nt: TGTGCCAGCTCACCACAGGGAGGTGGAAACACCATATATTTT; CDR3aa: CASSPQGGGNTIYF
len: 13; v_gene: TRBV5-1; d_gene: TRBD1; j_gene: TRBJ2-7; abundance: .; CDR3nt: TGCGCCAGCAGCCCGGGGACAGGGCACGAGCAGTACTTC; CDR3aa: CASSPGTGHEQYF
len: 14; v_gene: TRBV5-1; d_gene: .; j_gene: TRBJ1-1; abundance: .; CDR3nt: TGCGCCAGCAGCTTGGCCGGGATCATCACTGAAGCTTTCTTT; CDR3aa: CASSLAGIITEAFF
len: 14; v_gene: TRBV6-5; d_gene: .; j_gene: TRBJ2-2; abundance: once; CDR3nt: TGTGCCAGCATTTCAACCGGAGACACCGGGGAGCTGTTTTTT; CDR3aa: CASISTGDTGELFF
len: 15; v_gene: TRBV5-4; d_gene: TRBD2; j_gene: TRBJ2-3; abundance: .; CDR3nt: TGTGCCAGCAGCTTGGATCCGGGAGGGATAGATACGCAGTATTTT; CDR3aa: CASSLDPGGIDTQYF
len: 15; v_gene: TRBV15; d_gene: .; j_gene: TRBJ1-2; abundance: few; CDR3nt: TGTGCCACCAGCATAGGAGGGGTTCTTGGGTATGGCTACACCTTC; CDR3aa: CATSIGGVLGYGYTF
len: 17; v_gene: TRBV9; d_gene: TRBD2; j_gene: TRBJ2-5; abundance: few; CDR3nt: TGTGCCAGCAGCGTTGGGACTAGCGGGGGGGGCCAAGAGACCCAGTACTTC; CDR3aa: CASSVGTSGGGQETQYF
len: 14; v_gene: TRBV14; d_gene: TRBD1; j_gene: TRBJ2-7; abundance: .; CDR3nt: TGTGCCAGCTCGATAGGGACAGGCCCCTACGAGCAGTACTTC; CDR3aa: CASSIGTGPYEQYF
len: 16; v_gene: TRBV9; d_gene: TRBD2; j_gene: TRBJ2-3; abundance: many; CDR3nt: TGTGCCAGCAGCTCGAGGGAGGGAGGGAATTTGGATACGCAGTATTTT; CDR3aa: CASSSREGGNLDTQYF
len: 16; v_gene: TRBV5-6; d_gene: TRBD2; j_gene: TRBJ2-7; abundance: .; CDR3nt: TGTGCCAGCAGCCCGGGCTCGCGGCGGGGGAGTAACGAGCAGTACTTC; CDR3aa: CASSPGSRRGSNEQYF
len: 14; v_gene: TRBV7-8; d_gene: .; j_gene: TRBJ1-3; abundance: .; CDR3nt: TGTGCCAGCAGCTTAGATCAAACTGGAAACACCATATATTTT; CDR3aa: CASSLDQTGNTIYF
len: 15; v_gene: TRBV19; d_gene: TRBD1; j_gene: TRBJ1-6; abundance: .; CDR3nt: TGTGCCAGTAGAAGACAGGGGGCAAGGAATTCACCCCTCCACTTT; CDR3aa: CASRRQGARNSPLHF
len: 14; v_gene: TRBV18; d_gene: .; j_gene: TRBJ2-7; abundance: .; CDR3nt: TGTGCCAGCTCACCCCCCCTACTCTCCTACGAGCAGTACTTC; CDR3aa: CASSPPLLSYEQYF
len: 13; v_gene: TRBV2; d_gene: .; j_gene: TRBJ1-1; abundance: .; CDR3nt: TGTGCCAGCACGGGTAGCTTGAACACTGAAGCTTTCTTT; CDR3aa: CASTGSLNTEAFF
len: 15; v_gene: TRBV28; d_gene: TRBD1; j_gene: TRBJ1-1; abundance: .; CDR3nt: TGTGCCAGCAGTAAGACAGGGCGAGGAAACACTGAAGCTTTCTTT; CDR3aa: CASSKTGRGNTEAFF
len: 15; v_gene: TRBV5-4; d_gene: .; j_gene: TRBJ2-5; abundance: few; CDR3nt: TGTGCCAGCAGCTTTGGAGACAGGTTAGAAGAGACCCAGTACTTC; CDR3aa: CASSFGDRLEETQYF
len: 17; v_gene: TRBV5-4; d_gene: TRBD2; j_gene: TRBJ2-5; abundance: .; CDR3nt: TGTGCCAGCAGCTTGGATGAGCCTAGCGGTACTCGGGAGACCCAGTACTTC; CDR3aa: CASSLDEPSGTRETQYF
len: 17; v_gene: TRBV7-2; d_gene: TRBD2; j_gene: TRBJ2-2; abundance: few; CDR3nt: TGTGCCAGCAGCTTAGCCGGGAGGGGCGCGAACACCGGGGAGCTGTTTTTT; CDR3aa: CASSLAGRGANTGELFF
len: 17; v_gene: TRBV9; d_gene: TRBD2; j_gene: TRBJ2-3; abundance: .; CDR3nt: TGTGCCAGCAGCGCTCTCAGGGCTAGCGGGGGTTCAGATACGCAGTATTTT; CDR3aa: CASSALRASGGSDTQYF
len: 15; v_gene: TRBV6-5; d_gene: TRBD1; j_gene: TRBJ1-3; abundance: .; CDR3nt: TGTGCCAGCACCATCGGACAGGGAGCAGGAAACACCATATATTTT; CDR3aa: CASTIGQGAGNTIYF
len: 16; v_gene: TRBV5-6; d_gene: .; j_gene: TRBJ1-5; abundance: .; CDR3nt: TGTGCCAGCAGCTTGGGCCGGGCAGGGGCCGCTCAGCCCCAGCATTTT; CDR3aa: CASSLGRAGAAQPQHF
len: 13; v_gene: TRBV5-1; d_gene: .; j_gene: TRBJ2-3; abundance: few; CDR3nt: TGCGCCAGCAGCCAGGACTACACAGATACGCAGTATTTT; CDR3aa: CASSQDYTDTQYF
len: 14; v_gene: TRBV4-1; d_gene: .; j_gene: TRBJ1-2; abundance: .; CDR3nt: TGCGCCAGCAGCCAAGAGAACATAAACTATGGCTACACCTTC; CDR3aa: CASSQENINYGYTF
len: 15; v_gene: TRBV27; d_gene: TRBD1; j_gene: TRBJ2-2; abundance: .; CDR3nt: TGTGCCAGCAGTGGGACAGGGATGAACACCGGGGAGCTGTTTTTT; CDR3aa: CASSGTGMNTGELFF
len: 19; v_gene: TRBV4-3; d_gene: .; j_gene: TRBJ1-1; abundance: .; CDR3nt: TGCGCCAGCAGCGCCCACTTTTCCGGCCCACGCACTCAGGCAACTGAAGCTTTCTTT; CDR3aa: CASSAHFSGPRTQATEAFF
len: 15; v_gene: TRBV5-1; d_gene: TRBD1; j_gene: TRBJ2-7; abundance: .; CDR3nt: TGCGCCAGCAGCTCTCAGGGACAGGGCTCCTACGAGCAGTACTTC; CDR3aa: CASSSQGQGSYEQYF